This T cell receptor (beta chain) originates from a study of beta chain features in type 1 diabetes (dated by TCRdb to 2016 to 2019). About the full investigation: Mean age, gender distribution, total cell number and subset yield did not differ between patients and healthy donors. The study compared the TCRB repertoires of sorted circulating CD4+ T cell subsets in recently diagnosed type 1 diabetes patients with those in matched healthy donors. Whereas all 30 or so donors provided naive and central memory subsets, regulatory and stem cell-like memory subsets were isolated from just 8 patients and roughly 8 healthy donors. A total of around 110,000,000 sorted cells were examined across all samples, and a strong correlation was observed between cell number per subset and RNA yield.

The entire isolated RNA was reverse transcribed using the High Capacity cDNA Reverse Transcription Kit, and thus expressed TCRB transcripts were sequenced. Deep immunoSEQ sequencing was applied to naive, central memory and regulatory T cell samples, giving an average of about 3.57 million total reads per sample. Sorted cells were lysed in RLT buffer and RNA was extracted with DNase-treated RNeasy Micro or Mini kits, depending on cell number. Each cell subset was processed separately to prevent cross-contamination, with patient and healthy donor samples processed together. The immunoSEQ multiplex PCR was used to amplify TCRB sequences from cDNA, generating 87-bp fragments that spanned the CDR3 region. Sequencing of the amplicons was performed on the Illumina HiSeq platform. The original pipeline was this. Synthetic template baselines were used to correct PCR bias computationally, reads within Hamming distance 2 were collapsed, and singletons that could not be merged were discarded. Reads were aligned against IMGT so that V, D and J genes, CDR3 length and insertions or deletions at six rearrangement sites could be assigned. Within each subset, clonotype counts were normalized to sorted cell number, and only after that were true diversity and Gini coefficients computed with the tcR R package. The overlap coefficient, calculated on TCRB nucleotide sequences, was used to quantify repertoire sharing. Out-of-frame TCRB sequences from naive cells were analyzed to stand in for the pre-selection repertoire. This immuneACCESS table, as held by TCRdb, lists in-frame sequences with V and J called but not all clones. Of the missing ones, under half trace to an unresolved V gene in checked studies; the others have no known cause. The V and J calls and clone size come from that table; D and trimming were worked out from the DNA. This sample has hundreds of thousands of clones in its table, and roughly 15% of those were observed once. About 0.093% of the sample rests with the top ten.

This clone was observed a few times. The antigen this receptor binds is unknown. One base away there is no much larger clone; base qualities are not given. From each donor, a single peripheral blood sample of about 100 mL on average was drawn into heparinised tubes. Using a panel that included CD45RO, CCR7, CD25, CD127, CD95 and CD27, naive, central memory, regulatory and stem cell-like memory CD4+ T cells were sorted on a BD FACSAria II. A purity above 98% was achieved for all sorted populations. Right away, PBMCs were isolated by Lymphoprep density gradient centrifugation and were stained directly, with no culture step. Samples were stained and sorted in pairs, with one healthy donor and one patient per experiment, so that batch effects were minimized. Study-wide findings and limitations: At VDJ recombination sites, type 1 diabetes patients had fewer insertions and more deleted nucleotides, which implies abnormalities in thymic rearrangement. A moderate but significant shortening of TCRB CDR3 length was observed in type 1 diabetes patients in all four CD4+ subsets. PCR may preferentially amplify shorter templates, but because patient and control samples were amplified and corrected together, any resulting skew would affect both groups equally. Sequencing cDNA rather than genomic DNA could over-represent highly expressing activated cells, although activation and CD3 levels did not differ between groups. Naive, central memory and regulatory TCRB repertoires appeared to be more similar among patients than among healthy donors. Because the HLA sub-analyses included only small numbers of individuals, any influence of HLA type on TCRB rearrangement was left unresolved.

Including cysteine and phenylalanine, the CDR3 has 15 amino acids. Just CDR3 DNA is preserved here, 45 bases in frame from base 1. V trim: 5 bases; J trim: 12 bases; unmatched bases: 12. The germline V gene supplies CDR1 SGHTA and CDR2 FQGTGA. The chain couples TRBV7-3 to TRBJ2-1; TRBD2 agrees with 11 junctional bases. Specimen: naive CD4+ T cells from blood. The intended sense of this specimen's cell subset or site label: true naive CD4+ T cells. This TCR came from a man younger than 35 in good health. The base sequence is TGTGCCAGCAGCCCATTAGGCCTAGCGGGAGGTAGGCAGTTCTTC. Translated, this is CASSPLGLAGGRQFF.